Below, 25 T cell receptor beta chains from the same sample are listed, as sequenced in a study of shared clonotypes between healthy human individuals. Assay: immunoSEQ multiplex PCR; the TCRdb copy retains only in-frame clones and omits some. In the table there are roughly 2.5 million clones, over 85% of which are singletons. Sequenced input: naive CD4+ T cells sorted from blood. Subset specified: CD45RA+ positively selected. The origin of the receptors is a man between 18 and 29 years old in good health.

This rearrangement joins TRBV2 to TRBJ2-2; possibly TRBD1 or TRBD2 for D (5 bases each). Trimming left V 4 bases short and J 4 bases short, with 10 bases between. The V gene's germline CDR1 is SNHLY and CDR2 FYNNEI. CDR3 length equals 14 residues. CDR3 sequence reads: CASSGDLGTGELFF. CDR3 DNA sequence: TGTGCCAGCAGTGGGGACCTCGGCACCGGGGAGCTGTTTTTT.

CDR3 region: CASSLFGSSYEQYF. DNA for the CDR3: TGTGCCAGCAGTTTGTTCGGAAGCTCCTACGAGCAGTACTTC. The rearrangement links TRBV27 to TRBJ2-7; D is uncertain. V lost 3 bases and J lost 0, with 9 bases in between. The germline V gene encodes CDR1 MNHEY and CDR2 SMNVEV (reference sequence). The CDR3 consists of 14 residues.

Note on this clone: Since the CDR3 does not end with the conserved phenylalanine or tryptophan, this likely comes from a read error. Because the CDR3's place on the DNA is in doubt, the DNA is left out and the CDR3 is given as listed by TCRdb. The chain is built from TRBV6-6 and TRBJ2-7; the table's D call TRBD1 went unverified against the DNA. CDR1 MNHNY and CDR2 SVGAGI come from the germline V gene (reference sequence). The CDR3 spans 11 amino acids, including both terminal residues. CDR3 loop: CASSYSTGVRG.

The genes are TRBV19 and TRBJ2-7; D not certain. Germline V gene sequence: CDR1 LNHDA, CDR2 SQIVND (reference sequence). Trimming shortened V by 4 bases and J by 2 bases, and 12 bases separated the two germline ends. The CDR3 is made up of 14 amino acids. CDR3 residues: CASSTTTPTYEQYF. The CDR3 DNA reads TGTGCCAGTAGTACGACAACCCCGACCTACGAGCAGTACTTC.

The chain recombines TRBV10-3 with TRBJ1-6; a weak D match, TRBD1 (6 bases). The CDR3 runs to 17 residues. The ends were cut back, 0 bases at V and 5 bases at J, with 14 bases in the middle. From germline, CDR1 is ENHRY and CDR2 SYGVKD. The CDR3 protein is CAISESQGGGNNSPLHF. CDR3 bases: TGTGCCATCAGTGAGTCACAAGGGGGTGGGAATAATTCACCCCTCCACTTT.

Concerning this clone: This sample also contains other DNA sequences that code for the same CDR3. V usage is TRBV9 and J usage is TRBJ2-3; D is perhaps TRBD1 (6 bases). The germline V gene encodes CDR1 SGDLS and CDR2 YYNGEE. The ends were cut back, 0 bases at V and 1 base at J, with 9 bases in the middle. The CDR3 spans 15 residues. The CDR3 region is CASSVAGVGTDTQYF. CDR3 in DNA: TGTGCCAGCAGCGTAGCAGGGGTTGGCACAGATACGCAGTATTTT. The full variable domain, completed using reference TRBV9 and TRBJ2-3, is DSGVTQTPKHLITATGQRVTLRCSPRSGDLSVYWYQQSLDQGLQFLIQYYNGEERAKGNILERFSAQQFPDLHSELNLSSLELGDSALYFCASSVAGVGTDTQYFGPGTRLTVL.

This chain connects TRBV5-1 to TRBJ2-7; 8 bases are a match to TRBD1. The ends lost 2 bases at V and 4 bases at J; junction bases unmatched: 5. Germline CDR1 is SGHRS and CDR2 is YFSETQ. The CDR3 sequence is 14 residues long. The CDR3 reads CASSFRTGRYEQYF. The DNA for the CDR3 is TGCGCCAGCAGCTTCCGGACAGGGCGGTACGAGCAGTACTTC.

This clone was observed a single time. This chain connects TRBV10-3 to TRBJ2-2; D gene uncertain. Germline CDR1 and CDR2: ENHRY and SYGVKD. V lost 5 bases, J lost 5 bases, and 12 bases lay in between. CDR3 length: 14 amino acids. The DNA of the CDR3 is TGTGCCATCAGTCCACGGACGGCGACCGGGGAGCTGTTTTTT. Protein: CAISPRTATGELFF.

The chain uses TRBV18 and TRBJ1-3; TRBD1 matches at 8 bases. With V trimmed by 3 bases and J by 4 bases, 5 bases remained unmatched. This CDR3 is 15 amino acids long. Germline CDR1 KGHSH, CDR2 LQKENI. CDR3 loop: CASSPGQVAGNTIYF. The CDR3 coding sequence is TGTGCCAGCTCACCGGGACAGGTAGCCGGAAACACCATATATTTT.

This chain links TRBV11-2 with TRBJ2-1, with TRBD1 matching over 8 bases. V dropped 5 bases and J dropped 10; count of bases not matched to a gene: 10. From germline, CDR1 is SGHAT and CDR2 FQNNGV. This CDR3 is 14 amino acids long. The CDR3 DNA follows: TGTGCCAGCAGCGGACTGACAGGGGTAAGGGAGCAGTTCTTC. Amino acids: CASSGLTGVREQFF.

CDR3 sequence: CASSIAGTGGHEQYF. Written as DNA, the CDR3 is TGTGCCAGCAGCATAGCCGGGACAGGGGGCCACGAGCAGTACTTC. The chain uses TRBV9 and TRBJ2-7; 12 nucleotides agree with TRBD1. Looked up from germline, CDR1 is SGDLS and CDR2 is YYNGEE. The trim removed 4 bases at V and 5 bases at J, leaving 7 bases unmatched. The CDR3 contains 15 residues.

The chain joins TRBV2 to TRBJ2-5; perhaps TRBD1 as D (5 bases). From germline, CDR1 is SNHLY and CDR2 FYNNEI. This CDR3 has 13 residues. V was shortened by 1 base and J by 7 bases, with 10 bases between the two germline ends. The CDR3: CASSEGRRGTQYF. CDR3 sequence (DNA): TGTGCCAGCAGTGAAGGGCGAAGGGGGACCCAGTACTTC.

The chain carries TRBV18 and TRBJ1-2; D perhaps matches TRBD1 (6 bases). Germline V gene sequence: CDR1 KGHSH, CDR2 LQKENI. The CDR3 consists of 16 residues. Between the trimmed V and J ends, which lost 1 base and 1 base, there was a span of 13 bases. The CDR3 DNA follows: TGTGCCAGCTCACCACGCCGGACAGATTTTAACTATGGCTACACCTTC. As protein: CASSPRRTDFNYGYTF.

The CDR3 protein is CASSLTGGWATDTQYF. DNA of the CDR3: TGTGCCAGCAGCTTAACAGGGGGCTGGGCCACAGATACGCAGTATTTT. This chain links TRBV11-2 with TRBJ2-3; 9 nucleotides align to TRBD1. Germline CDR1 is SGHAT and CDR2 is FQNNGV. The CDR3 runs 16 residues. V trimming: 2 bases; J trimming: 2 bases; junction bases outside the gene matches: 5.

V gene TRBV11-2 combines with J gene TRBJ2-1; the D gene is possibly TRBD1 (6 bases). The V gene lost 10 bases and the J gene lost 1 base, with 14 bases spanning the gap. There are 14 residues in the CDR3. Per the germline V gene, CDR1 is SGHAT and CDR2 is FQNNGV. The CDR3 DNA sequence: TGTGCCACGGCAGGGGCGCGATCCTACAATGAGCAGTTCTTC. Residues: CATAGARSYNEQFF. The full variable domain, completed using reference TRBV11-2 and TRBJ2-1, is EAGVAQSPRYKIIEKRQSVAFWCNPISGHATLYWYQQILGQGPKLLIQFQNNGVVDDSQLPKDRFSAERLKGVDSTLKIQPAKLEDSAVYLCATAGARSYNEQFFGPGTRLTVL.

The rearrangement links TRBV4-1 to TRBJ2-7; 10 positions agree with TRBD2. CDR1 and CDR2 from the germline V gene are MGHRA and YSYEKL. This CDR3 has 17 amino acids. After removal of 3 bases from V and 0 bases from J, the junction contained 8 bases not matched to a gene. CDR3 DNA: TGCGCCAGCAGCCACCCACCTACTAGCGGGAACTCCTACGAGCAGTACTTC. Protein product: CASSHPPTSGNSYEQYF.

For this clone: Other DNA sequences in the same sample also yield this CDR3. V is TRBV15 and J is TRBJ2-7, with D possibly matching TRBD1 (6 bases). CDR3 length: 15 amino acids. V was trimmed by 1 base and J by 2 bases, leaving 12 bases between them. Per germline, CDR1 LNHNV and CDR2 YYDKDF (reference sequence). The chain's CDR3 is CATSRAGQGTYEQYF. CDR3 DNA: TGTGCCACCAGCAGAGCGGGGCAGGGGACCTACGAGCAGTACTTC.

V is TRBV15 and J is TRBJ2-7; 9 positions match TRBD1. The V gene's germline CDR1 is LNHNV and CDR2 YYDKDF (reference sequence). This CDR3 contains 14 residues. V gave up 1 base and J gave up 6 bases; unmatched junction bases: 4. In DNA form, the CDR3 reads TGTGCCACCAGCAGAGTGGGACAGGGCGGCGAGCAGTACTTC. Protein: CATSRVGQGGEQYF.

This clone was detected only a few times. The identical CDR3 is also encoded by other nucleotide sequences in the sample. The V gene is TRBV2, the J gene TRBJ1-1; D is unclear. The V and J ends lost 4 bases and 0 bases respectively, with 6 bases between them. Germline V gene lookup returns CDR1 SNHLY and CDR2 FYNNEI. The CDR3 loop spans 13 amino acids. Here the CDR3 DNA reads TGTGCCAGCAGTGTATCCATGAACACTGAAGCTTTCTTT. Its translation: CASSVSMNTEAFF.

V usage is TRBV7-9 and J usage is TRBJ1-2; TRBD1 agrees at 7 bases. V gave up 4 bases and J gave up 3 bases; unmatched junction bases: 5. Germline loops: CDR1 SEHNR, CDR2 FQNEAQ (reference sequence). CDR3 length equals 14 residues. CDR3 protein: CASSSGTAYYGYTF. The CDR3 DNA reads as TGTGCCAGCAGCTCGGGGACAGCTTACTATGGCTACACCTTC.

The chain recombines TRBV2 with TRBJ2-7; D is undetermined. The CDR3 has 15 residues. V was cut by 2 bases and J by 0 bases, with 11 bases left in between. Germline lookup yields CDR1 SNHLY and CDR2 FYNNEI. The CDR3 region is CASSERGENSYEQYF. As DNA, the CDR3 is TGTGCCAGCAGTGAACGTGGGGAAAACTCCTACGAGCAGTACTTC.

V and J are TRBV15 and TRBJ2-3; 11 bases align to TRBD2. This CDR3 comprises 19 residues. In germline, CDR1 is LNHNV, CDR2 YYDKDF (reference sequence). V lost 2 bases to trimming and J lost 1 base; unmatched junction nucleotides: 11. This chain's CDR3 is CATSRSGTSGVRGTDTQYF. The CDR3 DNA reads TGTGCCACCAGCAGATCCGGGACTAGCGGAGTCAGAGGCACAGATACGCAGTATTTT.

The rearrangement links TRBV5-4 to TRBJ1-1, with TRBD1 identical over 7 bases. CDR1 is SGHNT and CDR2 is YYREEE in the germline V gene (reference sequence). The ends lost 2 bases at V and 0 bases at J; junction bases unmatched: 4. The CDR3 has 15 amino acids. CDR3 sequence reads: CASSLGGIMNTEAFF. The CDR3 DNA is TGTGCCAGCAGCTTAGGGGGCATCATGAACACTGAAGCTTTCTTT.

V usage is TRBV5-6 and J usage is TRBJ2-2; 7 nucleotides match TRBD1. Germline CDR1 is SGHDT and CDR2 is YYEEEE. The V gene end was trimmed by 4 bases and the J gene end by 0 bases; junction bases not matched to a gene: 12. This CDR3 has 18 residues. CDR3 loop: CASSVPERGRTNTGELFF. The CDR3 nucleotides read TGTGCCAGCAGCGTCCCGGAAAGGGGGCGAACGAACACCGGGGAGCTGTTTTTT.

This chain connects TRBV15 to TRBJ2-4; TRBD2 matches 9 bases. Germline-derived CDR1 and CDR2 are LNHNV and YYDKDF (reference sequence). This CDR3 is 17 amino acids long. The V segment lost 0 bases and the J segment 2 bases; nucleotides outside the gene matches: 5. The CDR3 DNA reads as TGTGCCACCAGCAGAGATCCCAGCGGGGGGACCAAAAACATTCAGTACTTC. Residues: CATSRDPSGGTKNIQYF.